Sequencing of this T cell receptor (beta chain) was carried out in a study of CD8 T cells in Susac syndrome. About this clonotype itself: Its antigen is unknown.

General study results and limits: It was acknowledged in the study that its TCR sequencing and HLA analysis involved a relatively small number of individuals.

A quantity of roughly 0.5 to 1 ug RNA underwent reverse transcription using random hexamers. The authors amplified TCR beta CDR3 across 54 Vbeta and 13 Jbeta using immunoSEQ multiplex PCR. TCRdb reanalysed the immunoSEQ multiplex PCR reads using MiXCR and keeps one entry per CDR3 protein. The sample consists of around 130,000 distinct CDR3 sequences, around 94% of them appearing once. This sequence was found in a human donor in good health. The sequencing sample was made of CD4+ T cells from PBMCs.

CDR3 in amino acids: CASSPGQFNYGYTF. For the CDR3, the DNA is TGTGCCAGCAGCCCAGGACAGTTCAACTATGGCTACACCTTC. This chain links TRBV5-6 with TRBJ1-2; a weak D match, TRBD1 (6 bases). Germline V gene data show CDR1 as SGHDT and CDR2 as YYEEEE. Trimming shortened V by 4 bases and J by 2 bases, and 12 bases separated the two germline ends. The CDR3 runs 14 residues.